The clone carrying this T cell receptor (beta chain) was recorded at least ten times. Antigen unknown. These data come from a study of T-cell memory formation after mild COVID-19. A single record per CDR3 protein comes from TCRdb applying MiXCR to the 5' RACE reads. In the table there are 250,000 to 350,000 distinct CDR3 sequences, just under 20% of which are singletons. The CDR3 has 15 residues. Germline-derived CDR1 and CDR2 are SGHRS and YFSETQ. Trimming removed 9 bases from V and 6 bases from J; junction bases left unmatched: 12. Study-level findings and limits: Several responding clones turned up in pre-infection memory, indicating that cross-reactive memory may have taken part. Contracting clones from day 15 to 85 had balanced CD4/CD8; later expanders favoured CD4+. Whether second-wave clones peaking at day 37 were SARS-CoV-2 specific went unconfirmed.

This sequence joins TRBV5-1 and TRBJ2-2; TRBD1 matches 9 bases. This clonotype was obtained from a man aged 18 to 30 who had mild COVID-19 (a few samples of this study predate the infection). Cell type and time point are not known. The sample comprised PBMCs or a T cell subset sorted from them (not recorded which). The CDR3 DNA reads TGCGCCACAACCCCGGGACAGGGCAGTCCCGGGGAGCTGTTTTTT. It specifies CATTPGQGSPGELFF.